This entry describes one TCR beta chain. Its antigen is currently unknown. V was pared by 4 bases and J by 2 bases, with 12 bases between. Germline CDR1 reads MNHEY; CDR2 reads SVGEGT. This CDR3 is built from 15 residues. Pooling covered second doses at about 4 or about 12 weeks. This table comes from immunoSEQ multiplex PCR, and its TCRdb copy is limited to in-frame clones, with some not included. Of approximately 150,000 clones in the sample, 90% to 95% were seen once. The entry originates in a study of T cell responses to AZD1222 COVID-19 vaccine. Overall study findings and caveats: Researchers report vaccine-associated CD4 TCRs spanning spike, with dominance at 160-218 and 743-854. It was only after the peak T cell response that any repertoires were sampled. White British donors predominated, females outnumbered males, and clonal diversity was possibly underestimated.

This sequence originates from an adult who received the AZD1222 COVID-19 vaccine. Sequences were derived from peripheral blood, sampled 28 days after the second AZD1222 dose. V usage is TRBV6-2 or TRBV6-3 and J usage is TRBJ1-5, with D maybe TRBD1 (6 bases). The CDR3 region has the DNA TGTGCCAGCAGTTTACAGGGAAGTGGCAATCAGCCCCAGCATTTT. It encodes CASSLQGSGNQPQHF.